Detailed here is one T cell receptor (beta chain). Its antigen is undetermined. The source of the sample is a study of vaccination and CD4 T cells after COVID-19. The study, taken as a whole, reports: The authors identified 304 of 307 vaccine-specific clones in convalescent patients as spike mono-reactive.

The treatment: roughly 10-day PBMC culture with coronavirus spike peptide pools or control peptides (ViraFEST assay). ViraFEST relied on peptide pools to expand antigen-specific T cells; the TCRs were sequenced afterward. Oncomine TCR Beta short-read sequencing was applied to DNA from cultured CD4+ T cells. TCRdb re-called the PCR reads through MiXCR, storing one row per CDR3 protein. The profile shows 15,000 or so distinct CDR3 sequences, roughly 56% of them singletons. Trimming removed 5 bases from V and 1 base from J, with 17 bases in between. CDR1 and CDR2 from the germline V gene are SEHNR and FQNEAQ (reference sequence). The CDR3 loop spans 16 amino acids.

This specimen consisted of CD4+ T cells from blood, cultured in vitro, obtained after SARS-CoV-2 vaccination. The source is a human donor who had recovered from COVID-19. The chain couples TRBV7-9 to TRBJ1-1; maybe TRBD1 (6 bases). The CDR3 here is CASSRLLGARNTEAFF. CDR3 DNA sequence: TGTGCCAGCAGCCGATTGCTGGGGGCTAGGAACACTGAAGCTTTCTTT.